The T cell receptor beta chain under discussion was sequenced for a study of cytomegalovirus exposure and HLA in healthy donors. This clone has a handful of counts. PCR employed 60 Vbeta and 13 Jbeta primers. Measured with immunoSEQ multiplex PCR; TCRdb has only the in-frame clones, and not every one. The profile shows about 190,000 clones, around 85% of them singletons. The CDR3 extends over 13 amino acids. The germline V gene has CDR1 MNHNY and CDR2 SVGAGI (reference sequence). Trimming took off 6 bases at V and 4 bases at J, with 12 bases between the two ends. The sample consisted of PBMCs. The chain links TRBV6-6 to TRBJ1-1; unclear D gene. The source is a middle-aged man in good health and CMV-seropositive. CDR3 DNA: TGTGCCAGCAGATCTTCAGGCATCACTGAAGCTTTCTTT. Amino acids: CASRSSGITEAFF.